The T cell receptor (beta chain) under discussion was sequenced for a study of T cells in localized non-small cell lung cancer. Study-wide points: In adjacent lung, a median approximately 60 of the top 100 tumor clones were found. In uninvolved adjacent lung, T cell clonality reached its highest value, exceeding tumor. Longer overall survival was associated with a higher density of T cells in the blood. Owing to sequencing of a solitary tumor region, heterogeneity cannot be discounted.

With respect to this clone: Its antigen is as yet unknown.

TCRdb keeps only in-frame clones here, not all; method: immunoSEQ multiplex PCR. The table shows some 33,000 clones, with 91% occurring only once. This TCR came from a man aged 40 to 70 with stage II lung adenocarcinoma. This specimen was PBMCs, taken before any cancer treatment.

Here the CDR3 DNA reads TGTGCCAGCAGGAGATCGGGCCCCAGCTCCTATAATTCACCCCTCCACTTT. This encodes CASRRSGPSSYNSPLHF. This chain links TRBV7-2 with TRBJ1-6; D is unclear. V was trimmed by 6 bases and J by 0 bases, leaving 15 bases between them. The CDR3 is made up of 17 amino acids. CDR1 SGHTA and CDR2 FQGNSA come from the germline V gene.